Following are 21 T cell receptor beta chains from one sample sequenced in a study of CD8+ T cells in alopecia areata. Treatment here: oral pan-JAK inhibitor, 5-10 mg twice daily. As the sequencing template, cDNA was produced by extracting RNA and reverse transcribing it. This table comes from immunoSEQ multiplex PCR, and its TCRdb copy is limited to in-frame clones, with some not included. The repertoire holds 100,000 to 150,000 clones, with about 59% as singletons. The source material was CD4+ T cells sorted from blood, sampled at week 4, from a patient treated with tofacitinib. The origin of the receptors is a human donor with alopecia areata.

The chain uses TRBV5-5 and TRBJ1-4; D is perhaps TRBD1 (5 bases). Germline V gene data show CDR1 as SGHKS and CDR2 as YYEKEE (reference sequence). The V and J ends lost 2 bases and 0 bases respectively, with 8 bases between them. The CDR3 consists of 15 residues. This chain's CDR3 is CASSFTQATNEKLFF. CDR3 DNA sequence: TGTGCCAGCAGCTTTACACAGGCAACTAATGAAAAACTGTTTTTT.

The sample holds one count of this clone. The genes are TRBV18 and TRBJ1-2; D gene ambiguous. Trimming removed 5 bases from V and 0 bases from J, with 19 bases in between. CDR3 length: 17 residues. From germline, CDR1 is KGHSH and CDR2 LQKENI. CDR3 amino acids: CASSAPRPSSPNYGYTF. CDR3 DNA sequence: TGTGCCAGCTCAGCCCCACGACCCAGTAGTCCTAACTATGGCTACACCTTC.

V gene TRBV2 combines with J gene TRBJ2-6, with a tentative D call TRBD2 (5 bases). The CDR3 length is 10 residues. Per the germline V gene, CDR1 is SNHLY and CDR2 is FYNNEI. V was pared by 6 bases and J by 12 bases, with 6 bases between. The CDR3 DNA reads TGTGCCAGCAGCAGCGGCGTCCTGACTTTC. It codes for CASSSGVLTF.

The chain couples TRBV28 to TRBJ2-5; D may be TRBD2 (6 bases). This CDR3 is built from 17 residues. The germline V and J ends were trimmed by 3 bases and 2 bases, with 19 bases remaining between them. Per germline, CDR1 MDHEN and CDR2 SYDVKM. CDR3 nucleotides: TGTGCCAGCAGTTTGGATGACGGGGCTAGCGCGCAAGAGACCCAGTACTTC. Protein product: CASSLDDGASAQETQYF.

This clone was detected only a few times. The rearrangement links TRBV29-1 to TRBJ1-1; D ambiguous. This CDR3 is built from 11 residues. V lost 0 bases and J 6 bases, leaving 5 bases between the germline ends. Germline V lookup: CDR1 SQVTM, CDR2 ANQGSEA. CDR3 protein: CSVEESSEAFF. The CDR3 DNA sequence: TGCAGCGTTGAAGAAAGCTCTGAAGCTTTCTTT. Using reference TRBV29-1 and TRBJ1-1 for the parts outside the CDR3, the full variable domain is SAVISQKPSRDICQRGTSLTIQCQVDSQVTMMFWYRQQPGQSLTLIATANQGSEATYESGFVIDKFPISRPNLTFSTLTVSNMSPEDSSIYLCSVEESSEAFFGQGTRLTVV.

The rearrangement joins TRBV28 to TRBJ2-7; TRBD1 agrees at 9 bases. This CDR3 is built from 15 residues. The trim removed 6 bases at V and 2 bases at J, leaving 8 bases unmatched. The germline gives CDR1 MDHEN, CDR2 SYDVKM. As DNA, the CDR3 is TGTGCCAGCAGCTTGGGACAGGGAAGCCCCTACGAGCAGTACTTC. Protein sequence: CASSLGQGSPYEQYF. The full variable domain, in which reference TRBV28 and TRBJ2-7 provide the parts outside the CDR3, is DVKVTQSSRYLVKRTGEKVFLECVQDMDHENMFWYRQDPGLGLRLIYFSYDVKMKEKGDIPEGYSVSREKKERFSLILESASTNQTSMYLCASSLGQGSPYEQYFGPGTRLTVT.

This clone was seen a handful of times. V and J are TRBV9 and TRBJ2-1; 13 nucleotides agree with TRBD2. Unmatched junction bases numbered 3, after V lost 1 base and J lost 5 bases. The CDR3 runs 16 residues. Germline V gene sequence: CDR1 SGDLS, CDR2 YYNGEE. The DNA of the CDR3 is TGTGCCAGCAGCGTAAGGACTAGCGGGGGAAACAATGAGCAGTTCTTC. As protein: CASSVRTSGGNNEQFF.

Here the CDR3 reads CASSLFPPLASPSYNEQFF. CDR3 bases: TGTGCCAGCAGCTTATTTCCCCCACTAGCCTCCCCCTCCTACAATGAGCAGTTCTTC. The chain recombines TRBV7-3 with TRBJ2-1; D might be TRBD2 (6 bases). CDR3 length: 19 amino acids. V lost 2 bases and J lost 0, with 20 bases in between. CDR1 is SGHTA and CDR2 is FQGTGA in the germline V gene.

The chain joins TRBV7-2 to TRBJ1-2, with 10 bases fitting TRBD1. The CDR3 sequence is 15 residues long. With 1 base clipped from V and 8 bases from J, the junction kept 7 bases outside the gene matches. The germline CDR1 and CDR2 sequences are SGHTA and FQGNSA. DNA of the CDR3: TGTGCCAGCAGCTTAGAGGGACAGGGGATAGGCGGCTACACCTTC. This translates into CASSLEGQGIGGYTF.

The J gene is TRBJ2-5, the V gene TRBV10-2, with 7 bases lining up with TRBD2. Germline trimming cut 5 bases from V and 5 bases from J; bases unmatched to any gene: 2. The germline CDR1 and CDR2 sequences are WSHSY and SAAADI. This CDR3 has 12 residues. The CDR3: CASSLRGETQYF. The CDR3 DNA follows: TGCGCCAGCAGTTTGCGGGGGGAGACCCAGTACTTC.

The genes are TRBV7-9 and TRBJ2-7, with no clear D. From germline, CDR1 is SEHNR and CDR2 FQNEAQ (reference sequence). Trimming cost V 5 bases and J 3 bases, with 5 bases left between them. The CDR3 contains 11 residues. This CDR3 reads CASSLHYEQYF. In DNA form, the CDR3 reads TGTGCCAGCAGCCTTCACTACGAGCAGTACTTC. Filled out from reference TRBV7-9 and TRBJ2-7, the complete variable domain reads DTGVSQNPRHKITKRGQNVTFRCDPISEHNRLYWYRQTLGQGPEFLTYFQNEAQLEKSRLLSDRFSAERPKGSFSTLEIQRTEQGDSAMYLCASSLHYEQYFGPGTRLTVT.

The CDR3: CALTTAGGREQFF. CDR3 sequence (DNA): TGTGCCCTGACTACAGCGGGAGGGAGGGAGCAGTTCTTC. V and J are TRBV30 and TRBJ2-1; 10 bases agree with TRBD2. In germline, CDR1 is GTSNPN, CDR2 SVGIG (reference sequence). CDR3 length equals 13 residues. Trimming cost V 8 bases and J 10 bases; bases outside gene matches: 11.

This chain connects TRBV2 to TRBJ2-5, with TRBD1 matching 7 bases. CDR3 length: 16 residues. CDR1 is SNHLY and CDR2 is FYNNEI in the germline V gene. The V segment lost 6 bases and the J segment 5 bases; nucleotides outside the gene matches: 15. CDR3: CASRSGYTGAGETQYF. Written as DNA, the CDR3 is TGTGCCAGCAGATCCGGGTACACAGGGGCCGGGGAGACCCAGTACTTC.

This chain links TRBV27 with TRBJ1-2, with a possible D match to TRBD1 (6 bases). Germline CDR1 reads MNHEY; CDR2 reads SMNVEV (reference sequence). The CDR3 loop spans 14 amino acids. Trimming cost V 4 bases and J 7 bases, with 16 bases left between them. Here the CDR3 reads CASSSRVAGAGYTF. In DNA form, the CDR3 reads TGTGCCAGCAGTTCCCGGGTGGCAGGGGCTGGCTACACCTTC.

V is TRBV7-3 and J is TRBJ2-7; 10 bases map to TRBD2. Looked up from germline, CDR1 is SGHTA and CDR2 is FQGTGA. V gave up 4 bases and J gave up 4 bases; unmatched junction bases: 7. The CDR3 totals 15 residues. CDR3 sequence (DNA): TGTGCCAGCAGCTCACAGAGCGGGAGGGGGTACGAGCAGTACTTC. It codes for CASSSQSGRGYEQYF.

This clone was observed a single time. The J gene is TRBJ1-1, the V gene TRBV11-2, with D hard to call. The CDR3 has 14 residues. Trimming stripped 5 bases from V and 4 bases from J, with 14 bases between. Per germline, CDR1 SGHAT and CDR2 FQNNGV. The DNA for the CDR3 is TGTGCCAGCAGCACGGTAAGGGAGGGCACTGAAGCTTTCTTT. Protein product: CASSTVREGTEAFF.

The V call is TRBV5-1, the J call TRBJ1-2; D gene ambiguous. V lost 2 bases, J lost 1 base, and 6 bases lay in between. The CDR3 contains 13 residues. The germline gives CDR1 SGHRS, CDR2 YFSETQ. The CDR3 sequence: CASSFADNYGYTF. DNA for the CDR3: TGCGCCAGCAGCTTCGCAGATAACTATGGCTACACCTTC.

The chain's CDR3 is CASQLLASSGSKETQYF. In nucleotides, the CDR3 is TGTGCCAGCCAACTCCTTGCCTCGTCGGGGTCTAAAGAGACCCAGTACTTC. The V and J genes are TRBV2 and TRBJ2-5; the D gene is possibly TRBD2 (5 bases). The CDR3 covers 17 residues. CDR1 is SNHLY and CDR2 is FYNNEI in the germline V gene. Trimming cost V 8 bases and J 3 bases, with 25 bases left between them.

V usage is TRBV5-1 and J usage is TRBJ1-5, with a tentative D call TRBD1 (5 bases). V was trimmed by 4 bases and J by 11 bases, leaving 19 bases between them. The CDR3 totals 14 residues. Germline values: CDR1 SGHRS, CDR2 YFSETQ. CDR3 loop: CASSTGQDLEAQHF. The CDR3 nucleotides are TGCGCCAGCAGCACCGGACAAGACCTTGAGGCCCAGCATTTT.

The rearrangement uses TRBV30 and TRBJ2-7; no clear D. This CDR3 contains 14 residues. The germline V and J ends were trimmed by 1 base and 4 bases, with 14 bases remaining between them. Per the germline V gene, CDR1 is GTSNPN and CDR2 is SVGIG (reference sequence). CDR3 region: CAWSGTVAGYEQYF. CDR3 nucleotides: TGTGCCTGGAGTGGAACGGTCGCCGGATACGAGCAGTACTTC.

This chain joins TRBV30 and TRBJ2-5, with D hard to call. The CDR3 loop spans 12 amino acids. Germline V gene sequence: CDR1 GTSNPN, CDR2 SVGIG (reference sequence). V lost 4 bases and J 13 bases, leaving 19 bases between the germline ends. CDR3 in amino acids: CAWMLVSPTLYF. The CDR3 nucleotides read TGTGCCTGGATGTTAGTGAGTCCGACACTGTACTTC.